This entry concerns a single TCR beta chain. This clone was seen only once. No cognate antigen has been identified for it. No qualities accompany the bases; no much larger clone lies one base away. TCRbeta CDR3 regions were amplified from genomic DNA using the immunoSEQ Assay, a bias-controlled multiplex PCR. On the authors' methods: The number of nucleated cells in each sample was estimated by amplification of reference gene primers within the assay. To quantify the absolute abundance of each unique TCRbeta CDR3 rearrangement, sequence reads were collapsed and filtered. For each sample, productive Simpson clonality was calculated as the square root of Simpson's diversity index across productive rearrangements. The immuneACCESS repertoire file appears here via TCRdb, limited to in-frame rearrangements. These files lack a portion of the clones; in checked studies, under half of the deficit traces to unresolved V genes, and the cause of the others is not known. The V and J calls and the clone size are those of that table, but D and trimming were determined from the DNA. Present in this sample are 40,000 or so clones, 75% to 85% of which were seen just once. Around 20% of the sample belongs to the ten largest clones.

Each collaborating institution followed its own protocols to collect whole blood in K2EDTA tubes. Collaborator samples were shipped for TCRbeta analysis as frozen whole blood, isolated PBMCs, or DNA extracted from either sample type. The data belong to a study of blood T cell repertoires in COVID-19 (dated by TCRdb to 2018 to 2020). For context, the study as a whole: Samples from collaborators originated in the United States, Italy and Spain and spanned both the acute and convalescent phases of COVID-19. The prospective study material was composed of cDNA or gDNA derived from T cells, B-cell-depleted T cells, or PBMCs. Subjects who had been exposed to COVID-19, were actively infected with it, or had recovered from it provided the deeply sampled blood TCRbeta repertoires that made up the dataset. The repertoires were released in a freely available public database intended as a resource for research on the immune response to SARS-CoV-2. The samples were drawn from two sources: the first 160 participants of the ongoing ImmuneRACE study, and 950 to 1,500 subjects contributed by 6 global collaborators. Nearly every sample came with metadata listing a de-identified subject ID, COVID-19 status, age in years and sex. Where available, HLA class I and class II types were taken from metadata supplied by the sample provider and were not determined by assay-based typing. Results the study describes overall, beyond this receptor: How much clinical and demographic metadata was included differed by source and by participant, and the metadata was provided uncurated.

The CDR3 goes from the cysteine to the phenylalanine over 13 residues. The DNA shown is the 39-base CDR3, in frame from base 1. V was cut back by 6 bases and J by 8 bases, leaving a gap of 13 bases between them. For CDR1 and CDR2, the germline V gene lists MDHEN and SYDVKM. Sequencing input: peripheral blood. Recombination linked TRBV28 to TRBJ2-2, and the D gene may be TRBD1, 5 bases matching. This clonotype originated in a man aged 65-85 years with acute or convalescent COVID-19. The CDR3 reads CASRIQGFGELFF. At the DNA level, the sequence is TGTGCCAGCAGAATCCAGGGTTTTGGGGAGCTGTTTTTT.